The text below deals with one T cell receptor beta chain. Antigen unknown. The data were obtained in a study of cytomegalovirus exposure and HLA in healthy donors. Overall study: The same platform was used for the 90 to 150 validation repertoires and the roughly 680 first-cohort repertoires, a later analysis reported.

Findings of the study overall: In the roughly 110 validation repertoires, about 94% of cluster scores exceeded 0, per a later analysis. Three CMV-associated chains proved CMV antigen-specific in vitro. Researchers counted about 150 TCR beta chains as cytomegalovirus-associated.

Generated by immunoSEQ multiplex PCR, the TCRdb table keeps only in-frame clones and is missing some. This table holds some 170,000 clones, roughly 86% found once. CDR3 length equals 15 residues. J lost 0 bases, V lost 5 bases, and 4 bases had no gene match. Germline-derived CDR1 and CDR2 are LNHDA and SQIVND (reference sequence). The chain joins TRBV19 to TRBJ1-1; TRBD1 agrees at 9 bases. The TCR originated in a young man in good health and CMV-seropositive. The sequencing sample was made of PBMCs. CDR3 DNA sequence: TGTGCCAGTAGTGAGGGACAGGGCCTGAACACTGAAGCTTTCTTT. It yields the protein CASSEGQGLNTEAFF.